These 9 T cell receptor beta chains share one sample of origin, sequenced in a study of shared clonotypes between healthy human individuals. Only in-frame clones appear in the TCRdb table, and some are missing; sequencing was by immunoSEQ multiplex PCR. The sample has 1,400,000 or so clones; 98% are singletons. Sequences were obtained from naive CD4+ T cells sorted from blood. Sample subset: CD45RA+ positively selected. These receptors were obtained from a man younger than 40 in good health.

Comments on this clone: Other DNA sequences in the same sample also yield this CDR3. The chain joins TRBV19 to TRBJ1-5; 7 positions match TRBD1. Trimming took 5 bases from V and 4 from J; bases not matched to a gene: 2. The CDR3 covers 13 residues. Looked up from germline, CDR1 is LNHDA and CDR2 is SQIVND (reference sequence). CDR3 residues: CASSGDRNQPQHF. CDR3 DNA sequence: TGTGCCAGTAGTGGGGACAGAAATCAGCCCCAGCATTTT.

The V and J genes are TRBV4-3 and TRBJ2-7; 11 nucleotides align to TRBD2. Germline V CDR1 and CDR2: LGHNA, YSLEER. J lost 5 bases, V lost 3 bases, and 6 bases had no gene match. The CDR3 loop spans 15 amino acids. As DNA, the CDR3 is TGCGCCAGCAGCCAGGGACTAGCGGTGAGGGACGAGCAGTACTTC. Protein product: CASSQGLAVRDEQYF.

V usage is TRBV9 and J usage is TRBJ1-4; D unresolved. Germline lookup yields CDR1 SGDLS and CDR2 YYNGEE. V was trimmed by 0 bases and J by 3 bases, leaving 6 bases between them. The CDR3 has 14 residues. CDR3 DNA sequence: TGTGCCAGCAGCGTAGGGGCAGCTAATGAAAAACTGTTTTTT. Amino acids: CASSVGAANEKLFF.

This chain connects TRBV28 to TRBJ2-2; 9 bases line up with TRBD2. Germline CDR1 and CDR2: MDHEN and SYDVKM. V lost 10 bases, J lost 7 bases, and 7 bases stayed unmatched. The CDR3 is 13 amino acids. The CDR3 DNA sequence: TGTGCCACCTTAGCGGGAGAGGGCGGGGAGCTGTTTTTT. Amino acid sequence: CATLAGEGGELFF.

The chain employs TRBV5-1 and TRBJ2-5; no clear D. This CDR3 has 15 residues. Germline V gives CDR1 SGHRS, CDR2 YFSETQ. Trimming shortened V by 3 bases and J by 3 bases, and 15 bases separated the two germline ends. Here the CDR3 reads CASSWTPGREETQYF. Written as DNA, the CDR3 is TGCGCCAGCAGCTGGACCCCTGGGCGCGAAGAGACCCAGTACTTC. The entire variable domain, with the rest obtained from reference TRBV5-1 and TRBJ2-5, is as follows: KAGVTQTPRYLIKTRGQQVTLSCSPISGHRSVSWYQQTPGQGLQFLFEYFSETQRNKGNFPGRFSGRQFSNSRSEMNVSTLELGDSALYLCASSWTPGREETQYFGPGTRLLVL.

This rearrangement joins TRBV15 to TRBJ2-2, with D tentatively TRBD2 (6 bases). Germline V lookup: CDR1 LNHNV, CDR2 YYDKDF (reference sequence). There are 17 residues in the CDR3. V was trimmed by 0 bases and J by 2 bases, leaving 13 bases between them. The CDR3: CATSRDVGTVNTGELFF. The CDR3 DNA follows: TGTGCCACCAGCAGAGACGTGGGGACTGTTAACACCGGGGAGCTGTTTTTT.

This clone was seen a few times. The chain recombines TRBV2 with TRBJ2-3, with no clear D. The CDR3 runs to 11 residues. V was pared by 3 bases and J by 2 bases, with 0 bases between. The germline gives CDR1 SNHLY, CDR2 FYNNEI. CDR3 DNA: TGTGCCAGCAGTGACACAGATACGCAGTATTTT. As protein: CASSDTDTQYF. The full variable domain, its missing parts supplied by reference TRBV2 and TRBJ2-3, is EPEVTQTPSHQVTQMGQEVILRCVPISNHLYFYWYRQILGQKVEFLVSFYNNEISEKSEIFDDQFSVERPDGSNFTLKIRSTKLEDSAMYFCASSDTDTQYFGPGTRLTVL.

Remarks on this clone: This sample also contains other DNA sequences that code for the same CDR3. The chain uses TRBV5-1 and TRBJ1-1; D ambiguous. Germline V gives CDR1 SGHRS, CDR2 YFSETQ. Trimming cost V 5 bases and J 1 base, with 9 bases left between them. The CDR3 spans 13 residues. CDR3 sequence (DNA): TGCGCCAGCAGTTTGATTGGGAACACTGAAGCTTTCTTT. Translation: CASSLIGNTEAFF.

The chain has TRBV5-1 and TRBJ1-1, with D possibly matching TRBD1 (5 bases). From germline, CDR1 is SGHRS and CDR2 YFSETQ. Trimming shortened V by 0 bases and J by 3 bases, and 15 bases separated the two germline ends. The CDR3 contains 16 residues. The CDR3 bases are TGCGCCAGCAGCTTGGAACTGTCAGGGTCATACACTGAAGCTTTCTTT. Residues: CASSLELSGSYTEAFF.